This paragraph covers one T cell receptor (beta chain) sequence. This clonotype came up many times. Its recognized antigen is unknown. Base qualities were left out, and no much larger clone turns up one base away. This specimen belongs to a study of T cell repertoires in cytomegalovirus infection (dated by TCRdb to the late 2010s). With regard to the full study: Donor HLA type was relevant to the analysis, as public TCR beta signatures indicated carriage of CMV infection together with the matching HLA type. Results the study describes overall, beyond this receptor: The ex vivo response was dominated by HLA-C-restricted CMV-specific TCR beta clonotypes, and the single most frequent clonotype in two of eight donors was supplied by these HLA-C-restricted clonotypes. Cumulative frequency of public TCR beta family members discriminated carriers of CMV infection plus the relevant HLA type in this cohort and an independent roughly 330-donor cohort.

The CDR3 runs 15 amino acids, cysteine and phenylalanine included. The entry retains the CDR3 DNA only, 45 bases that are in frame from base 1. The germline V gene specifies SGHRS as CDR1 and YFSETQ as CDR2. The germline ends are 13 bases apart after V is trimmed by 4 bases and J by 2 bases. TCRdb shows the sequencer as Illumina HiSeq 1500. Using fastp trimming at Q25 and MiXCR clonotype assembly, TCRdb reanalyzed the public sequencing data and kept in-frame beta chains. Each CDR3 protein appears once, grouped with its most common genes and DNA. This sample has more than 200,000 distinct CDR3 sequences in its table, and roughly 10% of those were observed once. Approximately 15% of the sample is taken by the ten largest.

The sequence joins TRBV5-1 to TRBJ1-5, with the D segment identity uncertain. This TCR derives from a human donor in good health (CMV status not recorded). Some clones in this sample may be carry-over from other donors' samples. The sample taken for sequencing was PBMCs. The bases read TGCGCCAGCAGCCTCGACGCGTTGGGCAATCAGCCCCAGCATTTT. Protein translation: CASSLDALGNQPQHF. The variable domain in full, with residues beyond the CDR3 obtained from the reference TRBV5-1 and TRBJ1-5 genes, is KAGVTQTPRYLIKTRGQQVTLSCSPISGHRSVSWYQQTPGQGLQFLFEYFSETQRNKGNFPGRFSGRQFSNSRSEMNVSTLELGDSALYLCASSLDALGNQPQHFGDGTRLSIL.